One and the same sample provided the 5 T cell receptor beta chains below, sequenced in a study of T cells after somatic rescue of genetic block. Profiling relied on immunoSEQ multiplex PCR, and the TCRdb table lists in-frame clones only, not all of them. The data contain approximately 110,000 clones, about nine tenths of them singletons. The sequencing sample was made of peripheral blood mononuclear cells (PBMCs). The receptors were gathered from a woman in her late teens or twenties.

This chain links TRBV30 with TRBJ2-1; D ambiguous. The V gene's germline CDR1 is GTSNPN and CDR2 SVGIG (reference sequence). The CDR3 is 12 residues long. V lost 0 bases and J lost 6, with 6 bases in between. CDR3 sequence reads: CAWSVPSNEQFF. The CDR3 coding sequence is TGTGCCTGGAGTGTACCCAGCAATGAGCAGTTCTTC.

The J gene is TRBJ1-5, the V gene TRBV19; no reliable D call. V lost 4 bases to trimming and J lost 5 bases, with 12 bases between them. CDR3 size: 14 residues. Germline CDR1 and CDR2: LNHDA and SQIVND (reference sequence). The chain's CDR3 is CASSTRTGHQPQHF. Written as DNA, the CDR3 is TGTGCCAGTAGTACTAGGACGGGCCATCAGCCCCAGCATTTT.

The count of this clone is one. The chain links TRBV18 to TRBJ2-2; TRBD1 matches at 7 bases. V trimming: 0 bases; J trimming: 4 bases; junction bases outside the gene matches: 5. Germline loops: CDR1 KGHSH, CDR2 LQKENI. This CDR3 region has 16 residues. CDR3 DNA: TGTGCCAGCTCACCACCGACAGGGTGGAGCACCGGGGAGCTGTTTTTT. It specifies CASSPPTGWSTGELFF. The variable domain in full, with the rest retrieved from reference TRBV18 and TRBJ2-2, is NAGVMQNPRHLVRRRGQEARLRCSPMKGHSHVYWYRQLPEEGLKFMVYLQKENIIDESGMPKERFSAEFPKEGPSILRIQQVVRGDSAAYFCASSPPTGWSTGELFFGEGSRLTVL.

This chain connects TRBV18 to TRBJ2-7; the D is unclear. V dropped 4 bases and J dropped 0 bases, with 13 bases sitting between them. Germline CDR1 is KGHSH and CDR2 is LQKENI. The CDR3 covers 15 residues. The chain's CDR3 is CASSRTDRSSYEQYF. As DNA, the CDR3 is TGTGCCAGCTCACGGACGGACCGAAGCTCCTACGAGCAGTACTTC.

The V call is TRBV4-3, the J call TRBJ2-2; 11 nucleotides align to TRBD2. The V gene end was trimmed by 4 bases and the J gene end by 5 bases; junction bases not matched to a gene: 24. CDR3 size: 22 residues. In germline, CDR1 is LGHNA, CDR2 YSLEER. The CDR3 DNA follows: TGCGCCAGCAGCCCGTCATTACGGGATAGCGGGGGGGCCATCCCCAAAACCGGGGAGCTGTTTTTT. It translates to CASSPSLRDSGGAIPKTGELFF.